Reported below is one T cell receptor (beta chain). The source of the sample is a study of blood T cell repertoires in COVID-19. Overall study context: Whether acute or convalescent, the COVID-19 samples came from the United States, Italy and Spain.

This CDR3 spans 15 amino acids. Germline V gives CDR1 LNHDA, CDR2 SQIVND (reference sequence). With 4 bases clipped from V and 9 bases from J, the junction kept 5 bases outside the gene matches. Sequencing was performed with immunoSEQ multiplex PCR; in TCRdb, only in-frame clones are kept and a portion is missing. Seen here are roughly 120,000 clones, about 84% observed once, and the top ten hold approximately 5%. Sequenced input: peripheral blood. This rearrangement joins TRBV19 to TRBJ1-6; 11 nucleotides line up with TRBD1. This clonotype was obtained from a human donor in a cohort sampled during active COVID-19. For the CDR3, the DNA is TGTGCCAGTAGTACATCCGGGACAGGGGGTTCACCCCTCCACTTT. This sequence encodes CASSTSGTGGSPLHF.